The present entry profiles one T cell receptor beta chain with its context. Its target is not known. The template used for profiling TCR beta VDJ and CDR3 was genomic DNA. From the reads, TCRdb called clonotypes with MiXCR, one entry per CDR3 protein. Here the sample spans around 250,000 distinct CDR3 sequences, about 56% being singletons. The source of the sample is a study of CD8+CD57+ T cells in acquired aplastic anemia. Study-wide context: Sorted CD4+ and CD8+ cells gave an average of about 3.4 ug of DNA. General study results and limits: About 28 sequences, all CD8+ CDR3, were shared between patients and controls. CD8+ Simpson's diversity showed no significant patient-control difference.

The sequence was collected from a human donor with severe aplastic anemia or a healthy control (not recorded which). Sequenced input: sorted CD4+, CD8+, or CD8+CD57+ T cells (not recorded which) from PBMCs.

The CDR3 DNA reads TGTGCCAGCAGCCGACAGGGGGGGACGGACACTGAAGCTTTCTTT. It encodes CASSRQGGTDTEAFF. The chain is built from TRBV7-2 and TRBJ1-1, with 9 bases lining up with TRBD1. After removal of 5 bases from V and 3 bases from J, the junction contained 7 bases not matched to a gene. This CDR3 contains 15 residues. Germline loops: CDR1 SGHTA, CDR2 FQGNSA.